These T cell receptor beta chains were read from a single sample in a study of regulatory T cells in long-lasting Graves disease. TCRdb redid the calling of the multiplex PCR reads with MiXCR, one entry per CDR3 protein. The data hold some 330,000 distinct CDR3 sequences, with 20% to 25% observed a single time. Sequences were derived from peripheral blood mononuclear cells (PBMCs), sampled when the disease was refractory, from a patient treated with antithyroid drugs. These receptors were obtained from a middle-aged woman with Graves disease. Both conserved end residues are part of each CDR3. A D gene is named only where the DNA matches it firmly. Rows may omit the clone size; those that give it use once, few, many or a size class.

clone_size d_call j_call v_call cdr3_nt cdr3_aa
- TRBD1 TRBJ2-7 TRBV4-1 TGCGCCAGCAGCCAGGCCGGGACAGGTTCAATCTACGGGCAGTACTTC CASSQAGTGSIYGQYF
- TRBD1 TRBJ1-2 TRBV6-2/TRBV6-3 TGTGCCAGCAGTTCGGACAGGGCGAACTATGGCTACACCTTC CASSSDRANYGYTF
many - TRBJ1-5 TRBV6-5 TGTGCCAGCAGTTACCAGAATCAGCCCCAGCATTTT CASSYQNQPQHF
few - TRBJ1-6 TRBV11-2 TGTGCCAGCAGCTTAGATAGTGGGTATTTCCCCCTCCACTTT CASSLDSGYFPLHF
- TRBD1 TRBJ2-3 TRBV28 TGTGCCAGCAGTTACGCGACAGGGTCCCGCACAGATACGCAGTATTTT CASSYATGSRTDTQYF
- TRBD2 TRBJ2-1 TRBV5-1 TGCGCCAGCAGCTTGCCGCGGGAGCCCAATGAGCAGTTCTTC CASSLPREPNEQFF
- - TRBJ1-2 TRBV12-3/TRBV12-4 TGTGCCAGCAGTGGGGACGGATTCCTCCTTGGCTACACCTTC CASSGDGFLLGYTF
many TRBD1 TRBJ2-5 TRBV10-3 TGTGCCATCAGTGCGGGACAGGGGTATGAGACCCAGTACTTC CAISAGQGYETQYF
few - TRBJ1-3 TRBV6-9 TGTGCCAGCAGTTACGAGGGAATCTCTGGAAACACCATATATTTT CASSYEGISGNTIYF
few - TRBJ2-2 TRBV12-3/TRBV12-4 TGTGCCAGCAGCTTCGGAGGGCTGAACACCGGGGAGCTGTTTTTT CASSFGGLNTGELFF
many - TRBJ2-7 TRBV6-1 TGTGCCAGCAGTGGACGAACCCAGGTCGTCGAGCAGTACTTC CASSGRTQVVEQYF
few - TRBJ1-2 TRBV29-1 TGCAGCGTTGAAGATCTAATCGAACCGACTTCCTATGGCTACACCTTC CSVEDLIEPTSYGYTF
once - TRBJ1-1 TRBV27 TGTGCCAGCAGTCAAGTGGGGGCTGGCACTGAAGCTTTCTTT CASSQVGAGTEAFF
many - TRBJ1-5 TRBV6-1 TGTGCCAGCTGGGACGGGAATCAGCCCCAGCATTTT CASWDGNQPQHF
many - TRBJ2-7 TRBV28 TGTGCCAGCAGTTTTTACGGAGCAACCTACGAGCAGTACTTC CASSFYGATYEQYF
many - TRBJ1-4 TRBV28 TGTGCCAGCAGCCCCTGGATCCCCGAATTTGGAATTAATGAAAAACTGTTTTTT CASSPWIPEFGINEKLFF
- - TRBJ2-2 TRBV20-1 TGCAGTGCCCCCCGGGGCCCGAGGACCGGGGAGCTGTTTTTT CSAPRGPRTGELFF
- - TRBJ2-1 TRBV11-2 TGTGCCAGCAGCCTGGGTAGCGTGGGTTTCGGTGAGCAGTTCTTC CASSLGSVGFGEQFF
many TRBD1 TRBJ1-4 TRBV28 TGTGCCAGCAGTTACCCCCCCGGGCAGGGGGATGAAAAACTGTTTTTT CASSYPPGQGDEKLFF
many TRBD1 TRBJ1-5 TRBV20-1 TGCAGTGCTAGCCCCATCGACAGGGCCCATCAGCCCCAGCATTTT CSASPIDRAHQPQHF
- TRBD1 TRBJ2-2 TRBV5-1 TGCGCCAGCAGCCCGGTGACAGGGAAAACCGGGGAGCTGTTTTTT CASSPVTGKTGELFF
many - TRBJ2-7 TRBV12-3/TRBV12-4 TGTGCCAGCAGCAGGAACCGGGGCGGCCTATACGAGCAGTACTTC CASSRNRGGLYEQYF
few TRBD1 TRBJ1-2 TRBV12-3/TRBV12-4 TGTGCCAGCGGAAGGACAGGGGGAGGAAACTATGGCTACACCTTC CASGRTGGGNYGYTF
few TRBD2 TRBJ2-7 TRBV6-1 TGTGCCAGCAGTCTAGCGGGAGGGCCCCCCTACGAGCAGTACTTC CASSLAGGPPYEQYF
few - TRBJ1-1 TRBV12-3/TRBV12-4 TGCGCCAGCAGTCTTTTCCCAAACACTGAAGCTTTCTTT CASSLFPNTEAFF
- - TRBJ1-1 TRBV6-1 TGTGCCAGCAACTTAGAATCTCGGGGCAAACTAGAAGCTTTCTTT CASNLESRGKLEAFF
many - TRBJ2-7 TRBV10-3 TGTGCCATCAGTGCCGGACAGGGAGGGCACTACGAGCAGTACTTC CAISAGQGGHYEQYF
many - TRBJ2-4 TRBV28 TGTGCCAGCAGTCCCAATTTAGCCAAAAACATTCAGTACTTC CASSPNLAKNIQYF
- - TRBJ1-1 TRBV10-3 TGTGCCATCAGTGGTAGTCAGGGATATACTGAAGCTTTCTTT CAISGSQGYTEAFF
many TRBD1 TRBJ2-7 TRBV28 TGTGCCAGCAGTTTATACCGCGGCGGGACAGGGGACTCCTACGAGCAGTACTTC CASSLYRGGTGDSYEQYF
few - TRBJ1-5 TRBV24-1 TGTGCCACCAGTGATTTGGAGGGACTCAATTCGAGAGAGCCCCAGCATTTT CATSDLEGLNSREPQHF
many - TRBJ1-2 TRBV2 TGTGCCAGCAGTTTCCCAGACTCCGTAAACTATGGCTACACCTTC CASSFPDSVNYGYTF
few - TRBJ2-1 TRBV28 TGTGCCAGCAGTTTCGAGGGAGGACAGTTCTTC CASSFEGGQFF
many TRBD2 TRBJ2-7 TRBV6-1 TGTGCCAGCAGTGAAGCCGGGACTAGCTACGAGCAGTACTTC CASSEAGTSYEQYF
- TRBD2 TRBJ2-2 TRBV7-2 TGTGCCAGCAGCTTGAGACTAGCGGACACTTCAGGGGAGCTGTTTTTT CASSLRLADTSGELFF
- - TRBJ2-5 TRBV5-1 TGCGCCAGCAGCGGCGACCGGTCGGCGGCCCAGTACTTC CASSGDRSAAQYF
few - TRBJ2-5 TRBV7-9 TGTGCCAGCAGTCACACAGGTCCCCAAGAGACCCAGTACTTC CASSHTGPQETQYF
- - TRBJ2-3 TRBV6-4 TGTGCCAGCAGTGAAGGGGATTTCCACACAGATACGCAGTATTTT CASSEGDFHTDTQYF
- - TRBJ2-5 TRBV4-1 TGCGCCAGCAGCCAACCTCAGGAGGGCCGAGAGACCCAGTACTTC CASSQPQEGRETQYF
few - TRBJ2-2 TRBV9 TGTGCCAGCAGCGATCGTCCAGGGGCACCGAACACCGGGGAGCTGTTTTTT CASSDRPGAPNTGELFF
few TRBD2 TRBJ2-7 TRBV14 TGTGCCAGCAGCCAAGAGGCTAGCGGGAGTCTCCGGGAGCAGTACTTC CASSQEASGSLREQYF
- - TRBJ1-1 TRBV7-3 TGTGCCAGCAGCTTAACCCGAATGACTGAAGCTTTCTTT CASSLTRMTEAFF
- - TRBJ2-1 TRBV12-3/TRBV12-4 TGTGCCAGCAGTTTATGGGGACGAGACAATGAGCAGTTCTTC CASSLWGRDNEQFF
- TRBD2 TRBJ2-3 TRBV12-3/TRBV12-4 TGTGCCAGCAGGGCAGCGGGAGGGCCGAGCACAGATACGCAGTATTTT CASRAAGGPSTDTQYF
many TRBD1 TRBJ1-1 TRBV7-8 TGTGCCAGCAGCCCCACAGGGGTAACTGAAGCTTTCTTT CASSPTGVTEAFF
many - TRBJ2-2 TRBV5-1 TGCGCCAGCTCCAGACTAGGGGACGGGGAGCTGTTTTTT CASSRLGDGELFF
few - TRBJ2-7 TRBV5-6 TGTGCCAGCAGCCACTCGCCGGGACAGCAGTACTTC CASSHSPGQQYF
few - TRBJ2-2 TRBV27 TGTGCCAGCAGTTTAAGGACGGGGACCGGGGAGCTGTTTTTT CASSLRTGTGELFF
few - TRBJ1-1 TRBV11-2 TGTGCCAGCTCACCACTTCGACCGGGGCAGGGCCACACTGAAGCTTTCTTT CASSPLRPGQGHTEAFF
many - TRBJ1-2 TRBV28 TGTGCCAGCAGCCCAGCTACTAACTATGGCTACACCTTC CASSPATNYGYTF
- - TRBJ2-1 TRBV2 TGTGCCAGCAGTGAAGCTAGGCGGGAAAGGTTAGATGAGCAGTTCTTC CASSEARRERLDEQFF
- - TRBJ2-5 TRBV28 TGTGCCCGCAGCTTGGGTGTTCGTTGGGACGTAGGGCAAGAGACCCAGTACTTC CARSLGVRWDVGQETQYF
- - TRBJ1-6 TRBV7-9 TGTGCCAGCAGCTTAGCGGACAGTGGGGCCCTCCACTTT CASSLADSGALHF
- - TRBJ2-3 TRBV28 TGTGCCAGCAGTTTACTTTCGTCCGATACGCAGTATTTT CASSLLSSDTQYF